Below are 16 T cell receptor beta chains sequenced from a single sample in a study of CD8 T cells in Susac syndrome. Reverse transcription of roughly 0.45 to 1 ug RNA used random hexamers. TCRdb called the immunoSEQ multiplex PCR reads again in MiXCR, with one record for every CDR3 protein. The repertoire holds some 180,000 distinct CDR3 sequences, with 85% to 95% as singletons. What was sequenced was CD4+ T cells from PBMCs. The source is a human donor in good health.

The rearrangement joins TRBV5-1 to TRBJ1-6; 7 nucleotides match TRBD1. Trimming at V came to 4 bases and at J to 10 bases, leaving 8 bases not matched to a gene. The germline CDR1 and CDR2 sequences are SGHRS and YFSETQ. The CDR3 has 14 residues. The CDR3 DNA is TGCGCCAGCAGCGACGGACAGGTAGACTCACCCCTCCACTTT. Protein: CASSDGQVDSPLHF.

The gene calls are TRBV20-1 and TRBJ1-5; 9 nucleotides agree with TRBD1. Per germline, CDR1 DFQATT and CDR2 SNEGSKA (reference sequence). This CDR3 is 15 amino acids long. The J segment lost 5 bases and the V segment lost 1 base, leaving 6 bases of the junction unmatched. The CDR3 DNA is TGCAGTGCTAGAGTTCTGGGACAGGGAGATCAGCCCCAGCATTTT. Residues: CSARVLGQGDQPQHF.

The chain is built from TRBV6-1 and TRBJ1-5; D perhaps matches TRBD1 (5 bases). This CDR3 is built from 14 residues. CDR1 is MNHNS and CDR2 is SASEGT in the germline V gene. Trimming cost V 1 base and J 7 bases, with 11 bases left between them. The CDR3 here is CASSEGGNIQPQHF. For the CDR3, the DNA is TGTGCCAGCAGTGAAGGGGGGAATATACAGCCCCAGCATTTT.

The J gene is TRBJ2-7, the V gene TRBV14, with D perhaps matching TRBD1 (5 bases). CDR1 and CDR2 (germline): SGHDN, FVKESK. The CDR3 extends over 14 amino acids. V lost 1 base, J lost 2 bases, and 9 bases lay in between. The CDR3 region is CASSQAWGPYEQYV. The CDR3 DNA reads TGTGCCAGCAGCCAAGCCTGGGGCCCCTACGAGCAGTACGTC.

The table lists this clonotype with a count of one. The V and J genes are TRBV7-9 and TRBJ2-3; 9 bases are a match to TRBD1. Losses at the gene ends were 3 bases for V and 5 bases for J; bases not matched to a gene: 6. The CDR3 sequence is 15 residues long. Per germline, CDR1 SEHNR and CDR2 FQNEAQ (reference sequence). Here the CDR3 reads CASSFNRGRGDTQYF. The CDR3 DNA reads TGTGCCAGCAGCTTCAACAGGGGGCGTGGAGATACGCAGTATTTT.

This sequence joins TRBV7-2 and TRBJ1-2; 8 bases are shared with TRBD1. The CDR3 has 14 residues. With 5 bases clipped from V and 7 bases from J, the junction kept 9 bases outside the gene matches. Germline V CDR1 and CDR2: SGHTA, FQGNSA. The CDR3 here is CASSPRQGWGGYTF. The CDR3, as DNA: TGTGCCAGCAGCCCCAGACAGGGGTGGGGTGGCTACACCTTC.

This chain uses TRBV28 with TRBJ2-7; 7 nucleotides agree with TRBD1. The CDR3 is 14 residues long. V shed 6 bases and J 4 bases; nucleotides not matched to a gene: 9. CDR1 is MDHEN and CDR2 is SYDVKM in the germline V gene. CDR3 nucleotide sequence: TGTGCCAGCAGCATTGACAGGGTTCGATACGAGCAGTACTTC. Translating gives CASSIDRVRYEQYF.

The rearrangement joins TRBV3-1 to TRBJ2-1; D might be TRBD2 (7 bases). The germline V gene has CDR1 LGHDT and CDR2 YNNKEL (reference sequence). The CDR3 totals 15 residues. Trimming cost V 2 bases and J 1 base, with 9 bases left between them. CDR3 coding DNA: TGTGCCAGCAGCCAAAGGGGGGGATCCTACAATGAGCAGTTCTTC. Residues: CASSQRGGSYNEQFF.

The gene calls are TRBV12-3 or TRBV12-4 and TRBJ1-2; D is undetermined. This CDR3 region has 13 residues. V lost 3 bases to trimming and J lost 1 base, with 6 bases between them. The CDR3 is CASSFKRNYGYTF. The CDR3 nucleotides read TGTGCCAGCAGTTTTAAGCGTAACTATGGCTACACCTTC.

The gene calls are TRBV5-6 and TRBJ1-4, with D maybe TRBD1 (5 bases). The germline gives CDR1 SGHDT, CDR2 YYEEEE. This CDR3 has 15 residues. The V end lost 2 bases, the J end lost 5 bases, and 13 bases lay between the germline ends. CDR3 DNA sequence: TGTGCCAGCAGCTTCGGGGGAACTTGGAATGAAAAACTGTTTTTT. Translated: CASSFGGTWNEKLFF.

This clonotype was seen only a few times. The gene calls are TRBV3-1 and TRBJ1-2; unclear D gene. CDR1 is LGHDT, CDR2 YNNKEL, per germline (reference sequence). CDR3 length: 13 residues. Trimming shortened V by 0 bases and J by 4 bases, and 6 bases separated the two germline ends. The CDR3 loop is CASSQDLSYGYTF. The CDR3 nucleotides read TGTGCCAGCAGCCAAGATCTCAGCTATGGCTACACCTTC.

The chain combines TRBV5-1 with TRBJ2-2; D is possibly TRBD1 (6 bases). The germline V gene encodes CDR1 SGHRS and CDR2 YFSETQ. V gave up 4 bases and J gave up 2 bases, with 12 bases separating them. CDR3 length equals 15 residues. CDR3 loop: CASSDQGYNTGELFF. In nucleotides, the CDR3 is TGCGCCAGCAGCGATCAGGGGTATAACACCGGGGAGCTGTTTTTT.

The V and J genes are TRBV12-3 or TRBV12-4 and TRBJ2-2, with D hard to call. The CDR3 length is 14 residues. The V and J ends lost 1 base and 4 bases respectively, with 7 bases between them. The CDR3 nucleotides are TGTGCCAGCAGTTTAGTCAGGTTCACCGGGGAGCTGTTTTTT. It specifies CASSLVRFTGELFF.

V is TRBV12-3 or TRBV12-4 and J is TRBJ2-1, with 14 bases that match TRBD2. V was clipped by 6 bases and J by 6 bases; unmatched bases: 4. The CDR3 consists of 15 residues. The CDR3 here is CASRTSGGAFNEQFF. CDR3 sequence (DNA): TGTGCCAGCAGGACTAGCGGGGGGGCCTTCAATGAGCAGTTCTTC.

The chain carries TRBV12-3 or TRBV12-4 and TRBJ2-7; TRBD2 agrees at 7 bases. This CDR3 comprises 13 residues. Trimming took 3 bases from V and 6 from J; bases not matched to a gene: 5. The CDR3 nucleotides are TGTGCCAGCAGTTTTGGGGGGGAGACCGAGCAGTACGTC. Amino acid sequence: CASSFGGETEQYV.

The chain is built from TRBV9 and TRBJ2-5; D remains ambiguous. The germline V gene has CDR1 SGDLS and CDR2 YYNGEE. This CDR3 has 14 amino acids. V shed 0 bases and J shed 5 bases, with 11 bases lying between them. The CDR3 DNA reads TGTGCCAGCAGCGTAGGAGGTGTGGTGGAGACCCAGTACTTC. Amino acid sequence: CASSVGGVVETQYF.